This T cell receptor (beta chain) was profiled in a study of blood T cell repertoires in COVID-19 (TCRdb year 2020). Looking at the study overall: The collaborator samples originated in the United States, Italy and Spain and spanned the acute and convalescent phases of COVID-19. The prospective study material was composed of cDNA or gDNA derived from T cells, B-cell-depleted T cells, or PBMCs. A freely available public database, intended as a resource for researchers studying the immune response to SARS-CoV-2, is where the repertoires were released. Where available, HLA class I and class II types were obtained from metadata supplied by the sample provider rather than from assay-based typing. Deeply sampled blood TCRbeta repertoires from subjects exposed to, actively infected with, or recovered from COVID-19 were included in the dataset. Samples were obtained from the ongoing ImmuneRACE study (first 160 participants) and from about 1,300 subjects provided by 6 global collaborators. The sample metadata nearly always contained a de-identified subject ID, COVID-19 status, age in years and sex.

TCRbeta CDR3 regions were amplified from genomic DNA by means of the immunoSEQ Assay, a bias-controlled multiplex PCR. On the study's bioinformatics: Within the assay, amplification of reference gene primers was used to estimate how many nucleated cells each sample contained. Sequence reads were collapsed and filtered to measure the absolute abundance of every unique TCRbeta CDR3 rearrangement. For each sample, productive Simpson clonality was calculated as the square root of Simpson's diversity index over productive rearrangements. TCRdb stores this immuneACCESS table with in-frame sequences only. Part of the clones is absent; in the studies checked, under half of the shortfall reflects unresolved V genes, and no reason is known for the rest. V, J and clone size were drawn from that table, and D and trimming were deduced from the DNA. The table for this sample lists 360,000 or so clones; approximately 89% of them were counted only once. Roughly 4% of the sample lies in the top ten.

CDR1 and CDR2 were assigned from the germline V gene as MGHDK and SYGVNS. V is reduced by 1 base and J by 0 bases, leaving a spacing of 7 bases between them. Inclusive of the bounding cysteine and phenylalanine, the CDR3 is 15 residues long. Of all the DNA, just the CDR3 is kept, 45 bases in frame from base 1. At one collaborating source in Seattle, patients were enrolled during active infection and were followed longitudinally through the course of disease. Whole blood was collected in K2EDTA tubes by collaborating institutions according to the institutions' own protocols. For TCRbeta analysis, collaborators shipped samples as frozen whole blood, isolated PBMCs, or DNA extracted from either of those sample types. Beyond this particular receptor, the publication reports: How much clinical and demographic metadata was included differed by source and by participant, and the metadata was provided uncurated.

As for this clone: Its antigen is still unknown. Base qualities are not recorded, but no much larger clone differs from it by a single base.

The source is a woman between 55 and 75 years old with COVID-19, enrolled during active disease. The V and J segments used are TRBV25-1 and TRBJ2-1; no confident D gene assignment can be made. Sequenced: peripheral blood. The CDR3 corresponds to CASSELQSSYNEQFF. The DNA reads TGTGCCAGCAGTGAATTACAGAGCTCCTACAATGAGCAGTTCTTC.